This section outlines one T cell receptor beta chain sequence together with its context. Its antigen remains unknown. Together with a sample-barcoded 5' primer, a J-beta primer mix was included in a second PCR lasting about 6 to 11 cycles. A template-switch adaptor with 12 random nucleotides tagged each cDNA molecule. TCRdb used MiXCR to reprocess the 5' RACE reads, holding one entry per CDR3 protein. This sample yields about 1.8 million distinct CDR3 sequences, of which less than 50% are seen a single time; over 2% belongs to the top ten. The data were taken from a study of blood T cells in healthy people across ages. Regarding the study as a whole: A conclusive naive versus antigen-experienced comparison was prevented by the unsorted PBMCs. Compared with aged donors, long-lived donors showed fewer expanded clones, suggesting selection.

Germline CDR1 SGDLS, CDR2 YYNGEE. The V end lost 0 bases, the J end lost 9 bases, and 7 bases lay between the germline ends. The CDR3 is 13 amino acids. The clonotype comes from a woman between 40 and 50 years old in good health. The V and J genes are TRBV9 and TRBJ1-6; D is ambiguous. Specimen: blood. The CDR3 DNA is TGTGCCAGCAGCGTAGGTCGGTTTTCACCCCTCCACTTT. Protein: CASSVGRFSPLHF.